Following are 29 T cell receptor beta chains from one sample sequenced in a study of blood T cell repertoires in COVID-19. Only in-frame clones appear in the TCRdb table, and some are missing; sequencing was by immunoSEQ multiplex PCR. The sample shows under 200,000 clones, 70% to 85% of them seen only once. The sample comprised PBMCs or T cells enriched from blood (not recorded which). All receptors come from a woman in her sixties or seventies with acute COVID-19.

The chain joins TRBV4-2 to TRBJ1-4; a weak D match, TRBD1 (5 bases). Trimming pared 1 base from V and 1 base from J, leaving 7 bases between. CDR3 length: 15 amino acids. CDR1 LGHNA and CDR2 YNFKEQ come from the germline V gene. CDR3 DNA sequence: TGTGCCAGCAGCCAAGCGCAGGGAACTAATGAAAAACTGTTTTTT. Its translation: CASSQAQGTNEKLFF.

The rearrangement uses TRBV29-1 and TRBJ2-5; TRBD2 agrees at 8 bases. The CDR3 runs 14 residues. J gave up 4 bases and V 7 bases, and 11 bases lay outside the gene matches. Germline assignment: CDR1 SQVTM and CDR2 ANQGSEA. The CDR3 DNA is TGCAGCGCGCGTGGTAGCGGGATAGGAGAGACCCAGTACTTC. It translates to CSARGSGIGETQYF.

The chain carries TRBV19 and TRBJ2-2, with D maybe TRBD1 (7 bases). The CDR3 consists of 16 residues. Trimming removed 6 bases from V and 6 bases from J, with 20 bases in between. CDR1 is LNHDA and CDR2 is SQIVND in the germline V gene (reference sequence). CDR3 in amino acids: CASSRQGGATPGELFF. CDR3 in DNA: TGTGCCAGTAGCAGACAGGGCGGGGCGACCCCCGGGGAGCTGTTTTTT.

The J gene is TRBJ1-1, the V gene TRBV7-8, with unresolved D. CDR1 is SGHVS, CDR2 FQNEAQ, per germline. CDR3 length: 13 residues. V gave up 5 bases and J gave up 7 bases, with 14 bases separating them. CDR3: CASSVNRLREAFF. Written as DNA, the CDR3 is TGTGCCAGCAGCGTCAATAGACTCCGTGAAGCTTTCTTT. Full variable domain (outside the CDR3, taken from reference TRBV7-8 and TRBJ1-1): GAGVSQSPRYKVAKRGQDVALRCDPISGHVSLFWYQQALGQGPEFLTYFQNEAQLDKSGLPSDRFFAERPEGSVSTLKIQRTQQEDSAVYLCASSVNRLREAFFGQGTRLTVV.

This clone is a singleton in its sample. The chain couples TRBV11-2 to TRBJ2-1; TRBD1 agrees at 7 bases. V lost 4 bases, J lost 5 bases, and 11 bases stayed unmatched. The CDR3 is 16 residues long. Per germline, CDR1 SGHAT and CDR2 FQNNGV. The CDR3 nucleotides read TGTGCCAGCAGCTCGGTCCGAGGGGGCCTCGACAATGAGCAGTTCTTC. Protein product: CASSSVRGGLDNEQFF.

This chain links TRBV11-3 with TRBJ2-3; 9 nucleotides align to TRBD2. CDR3 length equals 17 residues. J was trimmed by 0 bases and V by 5 bases; bases with no gene match: 9. Germline lookup yields CDR1 SGHNT and CDR2 YENEEA. The CDR3 DNA reads TGTGCCAGCAGCAAGGGGGCGACTAGCGGAAGCACAGATACGCAGTATTTT. It translates to CASSKGATSGSTDTQYF.

The chain joins TRBV3-1 (or the pseudogene TRBV3-2) to TRBJ1-3; perhaps TRBD1 as D (6 bases). CDR3 size: 15 residues. Trimming removed 4 bases from V and 0 bases from J, with 10 bases in between. The V gene's germline CDR1 is LGHDT and CDR2 YNNKEL (reference sequence). The CDR3 region is CASSRDTLSGNTIYF. CDR3 nucleotides: TGTGCCAGCAGCCGGGACACCCTCTCTGGAAACACCATATATTTT.

The chain has TRBV11-2 and TRBJ2-5; a possible D gene is TRBD1 (7 bases). The germline V gene encodes CDR1 SGHAT and CDR2 FQNNGV. CDR3 size: 19 residues. V was trimmed by 0 bases and J by 1 base, leaving 21 bases between them. The CDR3 DNA reads TGTGCCAGCAGCTTAGATCTTTGGGGGGACAGATCCCTCCAAGAGACCCAGTACTTC. Translated: CASSLDLWGDRSLQETQYF.

The V call is TRBV5-5, the J call TRBJ1-5; 7 bases agree with TRBD1. This CDR3 region has 13 residues. The V and J ends lost 2 bases and 5 bases, in that order; junction bases with no gene match: 1. CDR1 and CDR2 (germline): SGHKS, YYEKEE (reference sequence). The CDR3 reads CASSFDRDQPQHF. In DNA, the CDR3 is TGTGCCAGCAGCTTTGACAGGGATCAGCCCCAGCATTTT.

The rearrangement joins TRBV7-8 to TRBJ2-1; 9 bases align to TRBD1. There are 16 residues in the CDR3. The V gene's germline CDR1 is SGHVS and CDR2 FQNEAQ. The V segment lost 5 bases and the J segment 8 bases; nucleotides outside the gene matches: 13. Here the CDR3 reads CASSLREGWTGDEQFF. Written as DNA, the CDR3 is TGTGCCAGCAGCCTCAGGGAGGGATGGACAGGGGATGAGCAGTTCTTC.

The chain joins TRBV30 to TRBJ1-1, with D hard to call. Per germline, CDR1 GTSNPN and CDR2 SVGIG (reference sequence). The ends were cut back, 4 bases at V and 7 bases at J, with 7 bases in the middle. The CDR3 covers 10 residues. This CDR3 reads CAWIAVEAFF. As DNA, the CDR3 is TGTGCCTGGATTGCGGTTGAAGCTTTCTTT. Full variable domain (outside the CDR3, taken from reference TRBV30 and TRBJ1-1): SQTIHQWPATLVQPVGSPLSLECTVEGTSNPNLYWYRQAAGRGLQLLFYSVGIGQISSEVPQNLSASRPQDRQFILSSKKLLLSDSGFYLCAWIAVEAFFGQGTRLTVV.

The chain combines TRBV12-5 with TRBJ2-5; D gene ambiguous. This CDR3 spans 11 amino acids. Trimming shortened V by 2 bases and J by 5 bases, and 3 bases separated the two germline ends. Germline CDR1 and CDR2: LGHNT and FRNRAP. The CDR3 bases are TGTGCTAGTGGTTTGCAGGAGACCCAGTACTTC. It yields the protein CASGLQETQYF.

J is TRBJ1-5 and V is TRBV18; possibly TRBD1 for D (5 bases). Trimming left V 1 base short and J 5 bases short, with 15 bases between. The CDR3 has 16 residues. Germline V CDR1 and CDR2: KGHSH, LQKENI. Written as DNA, the CDR3 is TGTGCCAGCTCACCACGAGTGCAGGGATCCGATCAGCCCCAGCATTTT. Protein: CASSPRVQGSDQPQHF.

The CDR3 reads CAISGFGTSGRGDSYNEQFF. The CDR3 nucleotides are TGTGCCATCAGTGGGTTCGGAACTAGCGGGAGAGGGGACTCCTACAATGAGCAGTTCTTC. The rearrangement joins TRBV10-3 to TRBJ2-1; TRBD2 aligns across 11 bases. J gave up 0 bases and V 4 bases, and 14 bases lay outside the gene matches. Looked up from germline, CDR1 is ENHRY and CDR2 is SYGVKD. The CDR3 is 20 residues long.

V gene TRBV19 combines with J gene TRBJ1-5, with D uncertain. CDR3 length equals 18 residues. V was shortened by 6 bases and J by 1 base, with 22 bases between the two germline ends. Per germline, CDR1 LNHDA and CDR2 SQIVND (reference sequence). CDR3 sequence reads: CASRGGGGRPTSNQPQHF. DNA of the CDR3: TGTGCCAGTAGAGGCGGAGGTGGACGTCCGACGAGCAATCAGCCCCAGCATTTT.

The chain couples TRBV19 to TRBJ1-5; no clear D gene. This CDR3 is built from 15 residues. Germline lookup yields CDR1 LNHDA and CDR2 SQIVND (reference sequence). Trimming left V 5 bases short and J 4 bases short, with 15 bases between. The CDR3 bases are TGTGCCAGTAGTCGGAGGGAATTCAGGAATCAGCCCCAGCATTTT. This encodes CASSRREFRNQPQHF.

This clone was observed a single time. This chain uses TRBV28 with TRBJ1-5, with D unclear. Germline CDR1 reads MDHEN; CDR2 reads SYDVKM. Between the trimmed V and J ends, which lost 7 bases and 2 bases, there was a span of 6 bases. This CDR3 has 12 amino acids. CDR3 bases: TGTGCCAGCACCGTTCGCAATCAGCCCCAGCATTTT. Residues: CASTVRNQPQHF.

The V and J genes are TRBV2 and TRBJ1-3, with 7 nucleotides matching TRBD1. The CDR3 length is 13 residues. Trimming at V came to 8 bases and at J to 3 bases, leaving 4 bases not matched to a gene. Per the germline V gene, CDR1 is SNHLY and CDR2 is FYNNEI. CDR3 sequence: CASEGTVGNTIYF. The DNA for the CDR3 is TGTGCCAGCGAGGGGACAGTTGGAAACACCATATATTTT.

J is TRBJ2-7 and V is TRBV29-1; TRBD1 aligns across 8 bases. The V gene's germline CDR1 is SQVTM and CDR2 ANQGSEA. CDR3 length: 16 amino acids. The V and J ends lost 4 bases and 4 bases, in that order; junction bases with no gene match: 15. The CDR3 DNA reads as TGCAGCGTTGGAGGGACAGGAAGCCTACCTAGGTACGAGCAGTACTTC. This gives the protein CSVGGTGSLPRYEQYF.

This chain uses TRBV13 with TRBJ2-7, with TRBD2 as a possible D gene (6 bases). Germline V gives CDR1 PRHDT, CDR2 FYEKMQ (reference sequence). Trimming took off 1 base at V and 4 bases at J, with 11 bases between the two ends. The CDR3 totals 14 residues. The CDR3 reads CASSLAEGRYEQYF. The CDR3 bases are TGTGCCAGCAGCTTAGCGGAGGGCCGATACGAGCAGTACTTC.

V usage is TRBV4-3 and J usage is TRBJ1-2; TRBD1 matches at 11 bases. The CDR3 consists of 19 residues. The J segment lost 4 bases and the V segment lost 0 bases, leaving 13 bases of the junction unmatched. CDR1 and CDR2 from the germline V gene are LGHNA and YSLEER. The CDR3 DNA sequence: TGCGCCAGCAGCCAAGACCAAGGGCTAAGGACAGGGGGCATCTATGGCTACACCTTC. Its protein is CASSQDQGLRTGGIYGYTF.

This clone showed up just a few times. The V and J genes are TRBV7-8 and TRBJ2-5, with D maybe TRBD1 (7 bases). Per germline, CDR1 SGHVS and CDR2 FQNEAQ. The CDR3 consists of 18 residues. With 5 bases removed from V and 3 bases from J, the gap between germline ends came to 25 bases. For the CDR3, the DNA is TGTGCCAGCAGCCTGCCCTCAGGGGGGCTGACAGGAGAAGAGACCCAGTACTTC. Translated: CASSLPSGGLTGEETQYF.

The gene calls are TRBV2 and TRBJ2-2; D not resolved. CDR3 length: 12 residues. CDR1 SNHLY and CDR2 FYNNEI come from the germline V gene. V lost 6 bases, J lost 6 bases, and 8 bases lay in between. The CDR3 here is CASSAESGELFF. The CDR3 bases are TGTGCCAGCAGCGCCGAGTCCGGGGAGCTGTTTTTT.

The genes are TRBV24-1 and TRBJ1-2; 7 bases line up with TRBD1. The CDR3 has 16 residues. The germline gives CDR1 KGHDR, CDR2 SFDVKD. V gave up 3 bases and J gave up 3 bases; unmatched junction bases: 9. The CDR3 region has the DNA TGTGCCACCAGTGATCCTTCCAGGGGGGTCGACTATGGCTACACCTTC. It translates to CATSDPSRGVDYGYTF.

The V call is TRBV7-2, the J call TRBJ2-3; D is possibly TRBD1 (6 bases). Trimming left V 4 bases short and J 6 bases short, with 17 bases between. Germline values: CDR1 SGHTA, CDR2 FQGNSA. This CDR3 comprises 15 residues. CDR3 residues: CASSSGHQKQDTQYF. In DNA, the CDR3 is TGTGCCAGCAGCTCGGGACATCAAAAGCAGGATACGCAGTATTTT.

The chain joins TRBV19 to TRBJ1-3, with D uncertain. This CDR3 spans 12 amino acids. Trimming removed 5 bases at V and 7 bases at J, with 9 bases between. The germline V gene has CDR1 LNHDA and CDR2 SQIVND (reference sequence). In DNA, the CDR3 is TGTGCCAGTAGTCCTCGAGCGAACACCATATATTTT. This translates into CASSPRANTIYF.

This clone was observed a single time. The rearrangement joins TRBV19 to TRBJ1-3; 8 bases line up with TRBD1. The V and J ends lost 6 bases and 3 bases, in that order; junction bases with no gene match: 1. Germline CDR1 LNHDA, CDR2 SQIVND (reference sequence). CDR3 size: 13 residues. CDR3 loop: CASSRGLGNTIYF. Written as DNA, the CDR3 is TGTGCCAGTAGCAGGGGGCTTGGAAACACCATATATTTT. Full variable domain (remainder filled in from reference TRBV19 and TRBJ1-3): DGGITQSPKYLFRKEGQNVTLSCEQNLNHDAMYWYRQDPGQGLRLIYYSQIVNDFQKGDIAEGYSVSREKKESFPLTVTSAQKNPTAFYLCASSRGLGNTIYFGEGSWLTVV.

V gene TRBV30 combines with J gene TRBJ2-7, with 10 bases lining up with TRBD2. J was trimmed by 3 bases and V by 4 bases; bases with no gene match: 3. CDR3 size: 13 residues. CDR1 and CDR2 (germline): GTSNPN, SVGIG (reference sequence). CDR3 residues: CAWTIAGGYEQYF. CDR3 in DNA: TGTGCCTGGACCATAGCGGGAGGCTACGAGCAGTACTTC.

The V and J genes are TRBV5-1 and TRBJ2-3, with TRBD2 matching over 11 bases. V was clipped by 3 bases and J by 0 bases; unmatched bases: 3. Per the germline V gene, CDR1 is SGHRS and CDR2 is YFSETQ. The CDR3 spans 16 residues. The CDR3, as DNA: TGCGCCAGCAGCTCCTTAGCGGGAGGGAGCACAGATACGCAGTATTTT. This sequence encodes CASSSLAGGSTDTQYF.